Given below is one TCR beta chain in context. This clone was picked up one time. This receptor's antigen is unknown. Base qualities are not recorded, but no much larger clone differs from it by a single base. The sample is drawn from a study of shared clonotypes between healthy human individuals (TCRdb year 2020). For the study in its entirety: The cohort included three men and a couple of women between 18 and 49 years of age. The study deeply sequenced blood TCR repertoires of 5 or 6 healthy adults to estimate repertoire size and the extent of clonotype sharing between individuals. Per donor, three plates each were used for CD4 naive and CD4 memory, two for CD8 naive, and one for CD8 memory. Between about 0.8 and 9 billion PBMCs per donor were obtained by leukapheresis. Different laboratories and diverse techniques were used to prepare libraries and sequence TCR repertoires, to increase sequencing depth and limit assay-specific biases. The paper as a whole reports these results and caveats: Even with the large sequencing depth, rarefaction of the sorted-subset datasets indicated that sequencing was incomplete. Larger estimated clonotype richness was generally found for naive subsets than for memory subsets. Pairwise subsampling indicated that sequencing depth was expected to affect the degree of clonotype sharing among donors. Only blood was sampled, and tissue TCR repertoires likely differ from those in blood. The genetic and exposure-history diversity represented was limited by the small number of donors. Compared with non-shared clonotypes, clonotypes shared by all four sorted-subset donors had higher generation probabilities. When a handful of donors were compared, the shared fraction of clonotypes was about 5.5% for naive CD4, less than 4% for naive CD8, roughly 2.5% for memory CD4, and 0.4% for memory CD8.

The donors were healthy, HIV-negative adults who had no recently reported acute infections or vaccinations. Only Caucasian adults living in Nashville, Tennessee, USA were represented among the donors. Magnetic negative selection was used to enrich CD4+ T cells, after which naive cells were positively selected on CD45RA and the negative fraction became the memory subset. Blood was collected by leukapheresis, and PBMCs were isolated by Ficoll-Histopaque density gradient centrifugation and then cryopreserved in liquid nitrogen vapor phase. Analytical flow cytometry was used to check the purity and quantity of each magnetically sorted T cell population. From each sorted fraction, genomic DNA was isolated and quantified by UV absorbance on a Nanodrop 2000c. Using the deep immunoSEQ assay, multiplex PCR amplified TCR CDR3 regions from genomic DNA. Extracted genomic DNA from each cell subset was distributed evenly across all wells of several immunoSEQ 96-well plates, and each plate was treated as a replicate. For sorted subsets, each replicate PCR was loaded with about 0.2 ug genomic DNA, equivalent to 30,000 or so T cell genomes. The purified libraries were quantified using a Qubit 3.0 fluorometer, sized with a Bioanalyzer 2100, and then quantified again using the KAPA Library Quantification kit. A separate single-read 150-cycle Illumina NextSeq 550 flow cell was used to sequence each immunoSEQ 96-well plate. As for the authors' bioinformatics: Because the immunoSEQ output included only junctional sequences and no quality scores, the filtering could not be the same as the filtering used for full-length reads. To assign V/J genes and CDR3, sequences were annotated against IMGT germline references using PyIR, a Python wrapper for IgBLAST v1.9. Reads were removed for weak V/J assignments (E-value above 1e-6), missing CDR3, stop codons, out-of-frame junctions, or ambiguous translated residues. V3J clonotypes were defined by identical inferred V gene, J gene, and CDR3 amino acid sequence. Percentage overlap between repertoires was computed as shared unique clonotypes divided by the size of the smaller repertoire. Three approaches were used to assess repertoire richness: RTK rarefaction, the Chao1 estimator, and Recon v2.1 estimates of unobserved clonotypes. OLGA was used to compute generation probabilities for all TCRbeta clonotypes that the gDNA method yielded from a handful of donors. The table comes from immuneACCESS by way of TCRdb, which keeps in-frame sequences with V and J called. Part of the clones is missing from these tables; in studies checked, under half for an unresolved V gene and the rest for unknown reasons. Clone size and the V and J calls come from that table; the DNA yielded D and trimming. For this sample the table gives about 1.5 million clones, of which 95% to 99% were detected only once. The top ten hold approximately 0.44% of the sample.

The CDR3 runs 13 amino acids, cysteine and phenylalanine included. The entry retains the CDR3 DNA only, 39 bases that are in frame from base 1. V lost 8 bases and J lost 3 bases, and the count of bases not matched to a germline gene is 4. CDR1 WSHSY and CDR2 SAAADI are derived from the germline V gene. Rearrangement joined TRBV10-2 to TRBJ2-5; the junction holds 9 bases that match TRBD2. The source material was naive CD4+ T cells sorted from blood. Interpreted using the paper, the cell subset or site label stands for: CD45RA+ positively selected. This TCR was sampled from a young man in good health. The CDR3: CASGGRAEETQYF. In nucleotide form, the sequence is TGCGCCAGCGGCGGGAGGGCAGAAGAGACCCAGTACTTC.